These 26 T cell receptor beta chains originate from one sample sequenced in a study of T cell responses to AZD1222 COVID-19 vaccine. Some clones are missing from TCRdb's copy, which holds only in-frame ones; the method was immunoSEQ multiplex PCR. The sample shows about 170,000 clones, more than 90% of them seen only once. The sample here was peripheral blood, taken on day 0 of AZD1222 vaccination. These receptors all stem from an adult in good health.

This clone was observed a few times. This chain links TRBV3-1 (or the pseudogene TRBV3-2) with TRBJ1-1; D might be TRBD1 (6 bases). V was shortened by 2 bases and J by 5 bases, with 9 bases between the two germline ends. This CDR3 contains 13 residues. Germline CDR1 is LGHDT and CDR2 is YNNKEL (reference sequence). As DNA, the CDR3 is TGTGCCAGCAGCCAATTAGGGGGAACTGAAGCTTTCTTT. It translates to CASSQLGGTEAFF.

The chain is built from TRBV15 and TRBJ1-5, with D possibly matching TRBD1 (6 bases). Germline-derived CDR1 and CDR2 are LNHNV and YYDKDF (reference sequence). The V and J ends lost 3 bases and 7 bases respectively, with 13 bases between them. The CDR3 length is 14 residues. CDR3: CATSSRTQGQPQHF. Here the CDR3 DNA reads TGTGCCACCAGCAGCCGAACACAGGGACAGCCCCAGCATTTT.

This chain joins TRBV27 and TRBJ2-2; 7 bases agree with TRBD2. Germline assignment: CDR1 MNHEY and CDR2 SMNVEV (reference sequence). V trimming: 3 bases; J trimming: 4 bases; junction bases outside the gene matches: 5. This CDR3 has 15 residues. The CDR3 protein is CASSLWTRGTGELFF. The CDR3 DNA follows: TGTGCCAGCAGTTTGTGGACTAGAGGCACCGGGGAGCTGTTTTTT.

This chain uses TRBV5-1 with TRBJ2-7; 9 bases agree with TRBD2. The length of the CDR3 is 14 residues. Germline CDR1 is SGHRS and CDR2 is YFSETQ. Trimming took 4 bases from V and 3 from J; bases not matched to a gene: 5. Written as DNA, the CDR3 is TGCGCCAGCAGCGACAGACTAGCGGACTACGAGCAGTACTTC. The encoded protein is CASSDRLADYEQYF.

By frequency in the sample, this clone is medium-sized (0.01 to 0.1%). The chain couples TRBV11-2 to TRBJ2-7; 7 nucleotides agree with TRBD1. This CDR3 has 14 residues. Germline V gene data show CDR1 as SGHAT and CDR2 as FQNNGV. The V gene end was trimmed by 1 base and the J gene end by 4 bases; junction bases not matched to a gene: 4. In DNA form, the CDR3 reads TGTGCCAGCAGCTTAGGTGACAGGGCGTACGAGCAGTACTTC. This encodes CASSLGDRAYEQYF.

V usage is TRBV15 and J usage is TRBJ2-7, with no clear D. The germline V gene has CDR1 LNHNV and CDR2 YYDKDF (reference sequence). The CDR3 is 14 residues long. The ends were cut back, 3 bases at V and 4 bases at J, with 13 bases in the middle. The chain's CDR3 is CATSSASSGYEQYF. DNA for the CDR3: TGTGCCACCAGCAGTGCCTCGTCTGGGTACGAGCAGTACTTC.

DNA of the CDR3: TGTGCCAGCAGTTTAAGTAGCGGGAGTGCAGATACGCAGTATTTT. It codes for CASSLSSGSADTQYF. V gene TRBV27 combines with J gene TRBJ2-3; 9 positions match TRBD2. The CDR3 extends over 15 amino acids. In germline, CDR1 is MNHEY, CDR2 SMNVEV (reference sequence). The V segment lost 2 bases and the J segment 4 bases; nucleotides outside the gene matches: 4.

V and J are TRBV19 and TRBJ1-2, with TRBD1 identical over 12 bases. CDR1 and CDR2 (germline): LNHDA, SQIVND (reference sequence). The CDR3 spans 15 residues. J was trimmed by 8 bases and V by 7 bases; bases with no gene match: 11. CDR3 DNA sequence: TGTGCCAGTAATCCTAGGGGACAGGGGGCGAGAGGCTACACCTTC. Translated, it gives CASNPRGQGARGYTF.

The chain joins TRBV12-3 or TRBV12-4 to TRBJ1-2; maybe TRBD1 (6 bases). The CDR3 totals 13 residues. With 6 bases removed from V and 8 bases from J, the gap between germline ends came to 16 bases. CDR3 in amino acids: CASRKDSGAGYTF. CDR3 coding DNA: TGTGCCAGCAGAAAGGACTCGGGGGCAGGCTACACCTTC.

This chain joins TRBV4-1 and TRBJ2-2; 7 bases are shared with TRBD1. Looked up from germline, CDR1 is MGHRA and CDR2 is YSYEKL. This CDR3 has 14 residues. Germline trimming cut 1 base from V and 6 bases from J; bases unmatched to any gene: 2. This CDR3 reads CASSQVTGAGELFF. CDR3 coding DNA: TGCGCCAGCAGCCAAGTTACAGGGGCCGGGGAGCTGTTTTTT.

This clone was found once. The chain employs TRBV7-9 and TRBJ1-3; D is unresolved. The CDR3 runs 13 residues. Germline V gene lookup returns CDR1 SEHNR and CDR2 FQNEAQ (reference sequence). V was pared by 5 bases and J by 6 bases, with 11 bases between. DNA of the CDR3: TGTGCCAGCAGCCTCAACCCCCAAAACACCATATATTTT. The encoded protein is CASSLNPQNTIYF.

V is TRBV13 and J is TRBJ1-1; 8 nucleotides line up with TRBD1. This CDR3 comprises 15 residues. V trimming: 4 bases; J trimming: 4 bases; junction bases outside the gene matches: 8. Germline lookup yields CDR1 PRHDT and CDR2 FYEKMQ (reference sequence). The CDR3 sequence is CASSSSRGQGTEAFF. CDR3 nucleotide sequence: TGTGCCAGCAGCTCCTCCAGGGGGCAGGGCACTGAAGCTTTCTTT.

The rearrangement joins TRBV9 to TRBJ1-6; D ambiguous. Per germline, CDR1 SGDLS and CDR2 YYNGEE. This CDR3 spans 15 amino acids. V dropped 0 bases and J dropped 10 bases, with 14 bases sitting between them. CDR3 in DNA: TGTGCCAGCAGCGTAGCTACAGCGGTAGGCTCACCCCTCCACTTT. Protein: CASSVATAVGSPLHF.

The rearrangement links TRBV2 to TRBJ2-3; TRBD2 might be the D (5 bases). Per germline, CDR1 SNHLY and CDR2 FYNNEI. The CDR3 covers 15 residues. V dropped 7 bases and J dropped 2 bases, with 16 bases sitting between them. CDR3 coding DNA: TGTGCCAGCACAATGGGCCTAGCAGCCACAGATACGCAGTATTTT. Amino acids: CASTMGLAATDTQYF.

In its sample, this clone was seen once. This chain uses TRBV4-2 with TRBJ2-2, with D possibly matching TRBD2 (5 bases). The V and J ends lost 3 bases and 1 base respectively, with 9 bases between them. CDR1 LGHNA and CDR2 YNFKEQ come from the germline V gene. This CDR3 spans 15 amino acids. The CDR3 reads CASSQGRGNTGELFF. Written as DNA, the CDR3 is TGTGCCAGCAGCCAGGGGAGAGGGAACACCGGGGAGCTGTTTTTT.

The chain recombines TRBV10-2 with TRBJ1-2, with D perhaps matching TRBD1 (5 bases). The CDR3 is 15 amino acids. V shed 6 bases and J shed 4 bases, with 18 bases lying between them. Germline loops: CDR1 WSHSY, CDR2 SAAADI. CDR3 in amino acids: CASSLEEGLGYGYTF. CDR3 bases: TGCGCCAGCAGCCTAGAGGAGGGGCTAGGCTATGGCTACACCTTC.

The chain couples TRBV6-5 to TRBJ2-7; TRBD2 matches at 10 bases. CDR1 is MNHEY and CDR2 is SVGAGI in the germline V gene. The ends lost 6 bases at V and 2 bases at J; junction bases unmatched: 7. This CDR3 is 15 amino acids long. Written as DNA, the CDR3 is TGTGCCAGCAGGCCCGGGACTAGCGTCCCCTACGAGCAGTACTTC. Translating gives CASRPGTSVPYEQYF.

Remarks on this clone: This CDR3 is also generated by other DNA sequences in the sample. This chain joins TRBV18 and TRBJ1-2; 7 positions agree with TRBD1. V shed 3 bases, J shed 4 bases, and the junction held 5 bases outside the gene matches. The CDR3 spans 14 residues. Germline assignment: CDR1 KGHSH and CDR2 LQKENI. The CDR3 nucleotides are TGTGCCAGCTCACCTCCGGGACAGACCTATGGCTACACCTTC. Amino acid sequence: CASSPPGQTYGYTF.

The rearrangement joins TRBV9 to TRBJ2-2; perhaps TRBD2 as D (5 bases). Germline CDR1 and CDR2: SGDLS and YYNGEE. The CDR3 is 16 residues long. V was trimmed by 0 bases and J by 2 bases, leaving 11 bases between them. DNA of the CDR3: TGTGCCAGCAGCGTAGGCACGAGGACTAACACCGGGGAGCTGTTTTTT. This translates into CASSVGTRTNTGELFF.

The rearrangement links TRBV5-1 to TRBJ2-7; TRBD2 agrees at 11 bases. CDR1 SGHRS and CDR2 YFSETQ come from the germline V gene. CDR3 length equals 14 residues. The V segment lost 5 bases and the J segment 7 bases; nucleotides outside the gene matches: 8. The CDR3 is CASRLAGVLGEQYF. The CDR3 bases are TGCGCCAGCAGACTAGCGGGAGTACTAGGGGAGCAGTACTTC.

The CDR3 reads CASSIAGSIDYNSPLHF. In DNA, the CDR3 is TGTGCCAGTAGTATTGCAGGGTCAATCGACTATAATTCACCCCTCCACTTT. The V call is TRBV19, the J call TRBJ1-6, with D perhaps TRBD1 (5 bases). This CDR3 region has 17 residues. V dropped 3 bases and J dropped 3 bases, with 15 bases sitting between them. The V gene's germline CDR1 is LNHDA and CDR2 SQIVND (reference sequence). The full variable domain, with the rest looked up from reference TRBV19 and TRBJ1-6, is DGGITQSPKYLFRKEGQNVTLSCEQNLNHDAMYWYRQDPGQGLRLIYYSQIVNDFQKGDIAEGYSVSREKKESFPLTVTSAQKNPTAFYLCASSIAGSIDYNSPLHFGNGTRLTVT.

The rearrangement links TRBV7-9 to TRBJ2-5, with D perhaps matching TRBD2 (5 bases). This CDR3 is built from 15 residues. V lost 5 bases to trimming and J lost 3 bases, with 16 bases between them. Germline-derived CDR1 and CDR2 are SEHNR and FQNEAQ (reference sequence). CDR3 bases: TGTGCCAGCAGCCCCTGGGGAGCCATGGAAGAGACCCAGTACTTC. Translation gives CASSPWGAMEETQYF. Full variable domain (missing parts from reference TRBV7-9 and TRBJ2-5): DTGVSQNPRHKITKRGQNVTFRCDPISEHNRLYWYRQTLGQGPEFLTYFQNEAQLEKSRLLSDRFSAERPKGSFSTLEIQRTEQGDSAMYLCASSPWGAMEETQYFGPGTRLLVL.

Notes on this clone: An end of the junction does not agree with germline; a read error may underlie this. The V and J genes are TRBV4-2 and TRBJ1-5; no definite D call. Per germline, CDR1 LGHNA and CDR2 YNFKEQ. This CDR3 has 14 amino acids. CDR3 sequence reads: CASRQVHNNQPQHF. The CDR3 region has the DNA TGTGCCAGCAGACAAGTGCACAACAATCAGCCCCAGCATTTT.

The V gene is TRBV19, the J gene TRBJ1-2, with D uncertain. This CDR3 contains 13 residues. V lost 3 bases and J 8 bases, leaving 13 bases between the germline ends. Germline CDR1 is LNHDA and CDR2 is SQIVND (reference sequence). This CDR3 is CASSMGQVVGYTF. In nucleotides, the CDR3 is TGTGCCAGTAGTATGGGTCAGGTCGTCGGCTACACCTTC.

The chain couples TRBV2 to TRBJ2-1; 15 positions agree with TRBD2. CDR3 size: 18 residues. The germline V gene has CDR1 SNHLY and CDR2 FYNNEI. V gave up 10 bases and J gave up 9 bases; unmatched junction bases: 19. The CDR3 bases are TGTGCCACCCGGGGTAGGGCCCCCGGACTAGCGGGAGGGCCTGAGCAGTTCTTC. It yields the protein CATRGRAPGLAGGPEQFF.

The genes are TRBV7-9 and TRBJ1-1; D ambiguous. The germline V gene encodes CDR1 SEHNR and CDR2 FQNEAQ (reference sequence). The V end was cut by 6 bases, the J end by 1 base, with 12 bases between. The CDR3 runs to 14 residues. CDR3 DNA: TGTGCCAGCAGACCCCAGCTAGGGAACACTGAAGCTTTCTTT. Translation gives CASRPQLGNTEAFF.